The 20 T cell receptor beta chains presented below share a single source sample, sequenced in a study of response to subunit inactivated influenza vaccine. TCRdb fed the RT-PCR reads into MiXCR, producing one record per CDR3 protein. The sample comprises 650,000 to 800,000 distinct CDR3 sequences, approximately 15% of which are singletons, and 5.5% to 8% rests with the top ten. The specimen comprised PBMCs from blood, sampled 14 to 15 days before vaccination. These receptors were taken from a man in his fifties who received an inactivated influenza vaccine.

This clonotype has a count of ten or more. The V gene is TRBV20-1, the J gene TRBJ2-3; a possible D gene is TRBD2 (6 bases). Trimming cost V 6 bases and J 2 bases, with 18 bases left between them. The germline V gene has CDR1 DFQATT and CDR2 SNEGSKA (reference sequence). This CDR3 has 15 amino acids. The CDR3 reads CSAQNWRENTDTQYF. CDR3 DNA sequence: TGCAGTGCCCAGAATTGGCGGGAAAACACAGATACGCAGTATTTT.

The rearrangement links TRBV7-2 to TRBJ1-2, with TRBD1 matching 9 bases. The CDR3 contains 15 residues. V shed 5 bases and J 4 bases; nucleotides not matched to a gene: 8. Germline values: CDR1 SGHTA, CDR2 FQGNSA. CDR3 amino acids: CASSRDRAAVYGYTF. The CDR3 coding sequence is TGTGCCAGCAGCCGGGACAGGGCCGCGGTCTATGGCTACACCTTC.

This clonotype appeared many times. J is TRBJ2-7 and V is TRBV6-2 or TRBV6-3; 7 bases match TRBD2. The CDR3 consists of 14 residues. Trimming took 7 bases from V and 4 from J; bases not matched to a gene: 10. Germline V lookup: CDR1 MNHEY, CDR2 SVGEGT. The CDR3 bases are TGTGCCAGCATTCGGGCGGGAGACCTGTACGAGCAGTACTTC. It codes for CASIRAGDLYEQYF.

This sequence joins TRBV5-8 and TRBJ2-4, with D unresolved. Germline V CDR1 and CDR2: SGHTS, YDEGEE. Between the trimmed V and J ends, which lost 7 bases and 6 bases, there was a span of 5 bases. The CDR3 sequence is 10 residues long. CDR3 coding DNA: TGTGCCAGCGTCAGAAACATTCAGTACTTC. This gives the protein CASVRNIQYF.

This clonotype was seen a few times. The V and J genes are TRBV27 and TRBJ1-1; D is undetermined. CDR3 length: 13 residues. Looked up from germline, CDR1 is MNHEY and CDR2 is SMNVEV (reference sequence). The V end lost 3 bases, the J end lost 4 bases, and 9 bases lay between the germline ends. CDR3 region: CASSFWVGTEAFF. CDR3 DNA sequence: TGTGCCAGCAGTTTCTGGGTTGGCACTGAAGCTTTCTTT.

A remark on this clonotype: Relative to the germline gene, one junction end is altered; a read error may explain this. The genes are TRBV7-8 and TRBJ1-1; possibly TRBD1 for D (6 bases). CDR1 and CDR2 from the germline V gene are SGHVS and FQNEAQ. The CDR3 sequence is 11 residues long. Here the CDR3 reads CASRGNTETFF. DNA of the CDR3: TGTGCGTCCAGGGGTAACACTGAAACTTTCTTT.

There are many counts of this clonotype. The chain combines TRBV18 with TRBJ1-2; TRBD1 matches at 10 bases. The germline V gene encodes CDR1 KGHSH and CDR2 LQKENI. Trimming removed 8 bases from V and 2 bases from J; junction bases left unmatched: 5. The CDR3 spans 14 residues. The CDR3 coding sequence is TGTGCCAGCAGCCCGGGACAGGGGAACTATGGCTACACCTTC. Translating it yields CASSPGQGNYGYTF.

The gene calls are TRBV12-3 or TRBV12-4 and TRBJ2-7; no definite D call. CDR3 length: 13 amino acids. V was shortened by 5 bases and J by 6 bases, with 14 bases between the two germline ends. CDR3 residues: CASSQTPLAEQYF. As DNA, the CDR3 is TGTGCCAGCAGTCAAACACCGTTGGCCGAGCAGTACTTC.

This clonotype was observed a handful of times. The genes are TRBV6-1 and TRBJ2-6; 7 bases match TRBD1. This CDR3 has 16 residues. CDR1 MNHNS and CDR2 SASEGT come from the germline V gene. CDR3 sequence: CASETGPSSGANVLTF. The CDR3 DNA follows: TGTGCGTCCGAGACAGGGCCTTCCTCTGGGGCCAACGTCCTGACTTTC.

This clonotype was counted many times. The V gene is TRBV4-3, the J gene TRBJ2-2; 8 positions agree with TRBD2. This CDR3 contains 17 residues. Trimming took 3 bases from V and 6 from J; bases not matched to a gene: 12. Germline loops: CDR1 LGHNA, CDR2 YSLEER. CDR3 nucleotide sequence: TGCGCCAGCAGCCACACACCCGGGGGGGGAGGCCCCGGGGAGCTGTTTTTT. This translates into CASSHTPGGGGPGELFF.

The chain couples TRBV24-1 to TRBJ2-7; TRBD1 is a possible D gene (6 bases). From germline, CDR1 is KGHDR and CDR2 SFDVKD. The CDR3 is made up of 11 amino acids. V lost 9 bases and J lost 8, with 13 bases in between. The chain's CDR3 is CATARGSQQYF. CDR3 bases: TGTGCCACCGCCAGGGGTAGCCAGCAGTACTTC.

This clonotype has ten or more counts. This chain joins TRBV12-3 or TRBV12-4 and TRBJ2-7, with D maybe TRBD2 (5 bases). V was clipped by 6 bases and J by 0 bases, with 9 bases between them. The CDR3 is 13 residues long. The CDR3 protein is CASSRTASYEQYF. DNA of the CDR3: TGTGCCAGCAGCCGGACTGCCTCCTACGAGCAGTACTTC.

This clonotype was recorded at least ten times. This chain connects TRBV7-6 to TRBJ2-3; D might be TRBD2 (5 bases). Trimming removed 5 bases from V and 2 bases from J, with 17 bases in between. CDR1 is SGHVS, CDR2 FNYEAQ, per germline. CDR3 size: 16 residues. The CDR3 coding sequence is TGTGCCAGCAGCCAAGGAGTGGAGCGGTACACAGATACGCAGTATTTT. It translates to CASSQGVERYTDTQYF. The complete variable domain, with remaining parts taken from reference TRBV7-6 and TRBJ2-3, reads GAGVSQSPRYKVTKRGQDVALRCDPISGHVSLYWYRQALGQGPEFLTYFNYEAQQDKSGLPNDRFSAERPEGSISTLTIQRTEQRDSAMYRCASSQGVERYTDTQYFGPGTRLTVL.

Only a few counts were recorded for this clonotype. The J gene is TRBJ1-4, the V gene TRBV10-3; D unclear. Trimming took off 4 bases at V and 0 bases at J, with 15 bases between the two ends. From germline, CDR1 is ENHRY and CDR2 SYGVKD. The CDR3 contains 17 residues. CDR3 sequence (DNA): TGTGCCATCAGTGTTTCGCTGGGCCCCGCAACTAATGAAAAACTGTTTTTT. It encodes CAISVSLGPATNEKLFF.

This clonotype was counted only a few times. This chain links TRBV10-3 with TRBJ2-3, with D tentatively TRBD2 (5 bases). Looked up from germline, CDR1 is ENHRY and CDR2 is SYGVKD. This CDR3 region has 15 residues. With 6 bases removed from V and 6 bases from J, the gap between germline ends came to 19 bases. The CDR3 sequence: CAISGLSQISDTQYF. The CDR3 DNA is TGTGCCATCAGCGGACTCTCCCAGATCTCTGATACGCAGTATTTT.

The CDR3 loop reads CATSRETGVQETQYF. CDR3 DNA: TGTGCCACCAGCAGAGAGACAGGGGTTCAAGAGACCCAGTACTTC. J is TRBJ2-5 and V is TRBV15, with 8 bases identical to TRBD1. Germline lookup yields CDR1 LNHNV and CDR2 YYDKDF (reference sequence). CDR3 length: 15 amino acids. With 0 bases clipped from V and 2 bases from J, the junction kept 2 bases outside the gene matches.

Ten or more counts support this clonotype. This chain joins TRBV9 and TRBJ1-1, with a tentative D call TRBD1 (5 bases). Per germline, CDR1 SGDLS and CDR2 YYNGEE. The CDR3 has 16 residues. The V and J ends lost 7 bases and 4 bases respectively, with 23 bases between them. The CDR3 loop reads CASQPLLGGPTTEAFF. CDR3 coding DNA: TGTGCCAGCCAGCCACTACTCGGGGGACCGACCACTGAAGCTTTCTTT. The full variable domain, in which reference TRBV9 and TRBJ1-1 provide the parts outside the CDR3, is DSGVTQTPKHLITATGQRVTLRCSPRSGDLSVYWYQQSLDQGLQFLIQYYNGEERAKGNILERFSAQQFPDLHSELNLSSLELGDSALYFCASQPLLGGPTTEAFFGQGTRLTVV.

This clonotype turned up a few times. The chain's CDR3 is CASRNLAGGITGELFF. In DNA form, the CDR3 reads TGTGCCAGCAGAAACCTAGCGGGGGGGATTACCGGGGAGCTGTTTTTT. V usage is TRBV2 and J usage is TRBJ2-2; 12 bases align to TRBD2. In germline, CDR1 is SNHLY, CDR2 FYNNEI. This CDR3 region has 16 residues. V trimming: 6 bases; J trimming: 5 bases; junction bases outside the gene matches: 7.

The rearrangement joins TRBV24-1 to TRBJ2-2; perhaps TRBD2 as D (6 bases). V was trimmed by 3 bases and J by 6 bases, leaving 19 bases between them. The CDR3 runs to 17 residues. Germline lookup yields CDR1 KGHDR and CDR2 SFDVKD. CDR3 DNA: TGTGCCACCAGTGATCTTCCCGGGAGCGGGCTCCCCGGGGAGCTGTTTTTT. Its protein product is CATSDLPGSGLPGELFF.

This rearrangement joins TRBV12-3 or TRBV12-4 to TRBJ2-2; D is unclear. The CDR3 extends over 14 amino acids. The V gene lost 2 bases and the J gene lost 6 bases, with 10 bases spanning the gap. The CDR3 loop reads CASSLLTGAGELFF. CDR3 DNA: TGTGCCAGCAGTTTATTAACCGGCGCCGGGGAGCTGTTTTTT.